Listed here are 17 T cell receptor beta chains from one sample, sequenced in a study of cytotoxic CD8 clonotypes in ibrutinib-treated CLL. This table comes from immunoSEQ multiplex PCR, and its TCRdb copy is limited to in-frame clones, with some not included. The sample holds more than 70,000 clones; about 85% are singletons and the top ten take 4% to 5.5%. This sample comprised PBMCs, obtained after 12 months of ibrutinib treatment. Receptors were obtained from a human donor with chronic lymphocytic leukemia.

Comments on this clone: Since a much larger clone is just one base distant, this may be a read error. The J gene is TRBJ2-1, the V gene TRBV11-3; no definite D call. The CDR3 has 12 amino acids. V was pared by 5 bases and J by 8 bases, with 10 bases between. Germline CDR1 SGHNT, CDR2 YENEEA. The CDR3 sequence: CASSSLDHEQFF. The CDR3 bases are TGTGCCAGCAGCAGCCTGGACCATGAGCAGTTCTTC.

The chain links TRBV19 to TRBJ2-5; D is uncertain. The V gene lost 10 bases and the J gene lost 14 bases, with 23 bases spanning the gap. The germline V gene has CDR1 LNHDA and CDR2 SQIVND (reference sequence). This CDR3 has 12 residues. The CDR3 is CATSGGMDAPYF. In DNA, the CDR3 is TGTGCCACCTCCGGTGGTATGGATGCTCCCTACTTC.

The chain combines TRBV9 with TRBJ1-4; D gene ambiguous. The CDR3 contains 14 residues. The germline V gene has CDR1 SGDLS and CDR2 YYNGEE. V shed 4 bases and J shed 4 bases, with 11 bases lying between them. The CDR3, as DNA: TGTGCCAGCAGCAAGAGACATATTAATGAAAAACTGTTTTTT. It is translated as CASSKRHINEKLFF.

This sequence joins TRBV2 and TRBJ1-5, with TRBD1 identical over 8 bases. The germline V gene has CDR1 SNHLY and CDR2 FYNNEI. Trimming cost V 6 bases and J 2 bases; bases outside gene matches: 3. The CDR3 has 14 amino acids. The CDR3 nucleotides read TGTGCCAGCAGCGCGACAGGGGGCAATCAGCCCCAGCATTTT. Protein sequence: CASSATGGNQPQHF.

The CDR3: CASSLGQGTPLHF. The DNA for the CDR3 is TGTGCCAGCAGCTTAGGCCAGGGGACACCCCTCCACTTT. J is TRBJ1-6 and V is TRBV7-2, with D maybe TRBD1 (6 bases). Germline V gene data show CDR1 as SGHTA and CDR2 as FQGNSA. This CDR3 comprises 13 residues. The V end lost 1 base, the J end lost 11 bases, and 9 bases lay between the germline ends.

The chain joins TRBV7-3 to TRBJ1-5; D unclear. The germline CDR1 and CDR2 sequences are SGHTA and FQGTGA. The CDR3 consists of 15 residues. V lost 5 bases to trimming and J lost 8 bases, with 19 bases between them. CDR3 DNA: TGTGCCAGCAGCCCCCCAGTGGTCTGGAAGGAGCCCCAGCATTTT. Amino acid sequence: CASSPPVVWKEPQHF.

CDR3 DNA: TGTGCCAGCAGCCCCCCTACCGGGGGGCAGACCCCAGTGTACTTC. It is translated as CASSPPTGGQTPVYF. The V and J genes are TRBV7-9 and TRBJ2-7, with D maybe TRBD2 (7 bases). V was clipped by 5 bases and J by 12 bases, with 26 bases between them. Germline V gene lookup returns CDR1 SEHNR and CDR2 FQNEAQ (reference sequence). This CDR3 is built from 15 residues. Supplemented by reference TRBV7-9 and TRBJ2-7, the full variable domain reads DTGVSQNPRHKITKRGQNVTFRCDPISEHNRLYWYRQTLGQGPEFLTYFQNEAQLEKSRLLSDRFSAERPKGSFSTLEIQRTEQGDSAMYLCASSPPTGGQTPVYFGPGTRLTVT.

The chain links TRBV7-2 to TRBJ2-7, with TRBD2 as a possible D gene (6 bases). CDR1 is SGHTA and CDR2 is FQGNSA in the germline V gene. The CDR3 spans 15 residues. Between the trimmed V and J ends, which lost 1 base and 3 bases, there was a span of 13 bases. The CDR3 is CASSLGAGWGYEQYF. CDR3 bases: TGTGCCAGCAGCTTAGGGGCGGGGTGGGGCTACGAGCAGTACTTC.

The chain couples TRBV7-9 to TRBJ2-5; D gene ambiguous. CDR3 size: 15 residues. The V end lost 0 bases, the J end lost 6 bases, and 14 bases lay between the germline ends. Germline V gives CDR1 SEHNR, CDR2 FQNEAQ (reference sequence). The CDR3 reads CASSLARLVRQTQYF. DNA of the CDR3: TGTGCCAGCAGCTTAGCTCGGTTGGTGCGACAGACCCAGTACTTC.

This clone occurred a few times. This rearrangement joins TRBV19 to TRBJ2-2; D may be TRBD2 (7 bases). V was trimmed by 6 bases and J by 2 bases, leaving 10 bases between them. CDR1 is LNHDA and CDR2 is SQIVND in the germline V gene (reference sequence). CDR3 length equals 14 residues. DNA of the CDR3: TGTGCCAGTAGGGGAGGGGGTAACACCGGGGAGCTGTTTTTT. Its translation: CASRGGGNTGELFF.

The rearrangement links TRBV7-9 to TRBJ1-5, with D hard to call. V was shortened by 5 bases and J by 1 base, with 9 bases between the two germline ends. The germline CDR1 and CDR2 sequences are SEHNR and FQNEAQ (reference sequence). The CDR3 is made up of 14 amino acids. CDR3 sequence: CASSPSGSNQPQHF. Written as DNA, the CDR3 is TGTGCCAGCAGCCCCTCGGGAAGCAATCAGCCCCAGCATTTT.

This chain uses TRBV4-2 with TRBJ1-3; D not resolved. Trimming took 0 bases from V and 2 from J, leaving 11 bases between them. The CDR3 spans 16 residues. Per germline, CDR1 LGHNA and CDR2 YNFKEQ. For the CDR3, the DNA is TGTGCCAGCAGCCAAGAGTACGCCGGACCTGGAAACACCATATATTTT. This translates into CASSQEYAGPGNTIYF.

The sample holds one count of this clone. The chain is built from TRBV28 and TRBJ2-3; D may be TRBD1 or TRBD2 (7 bases each). Trimming removed 7 bases from V and 1 base from J, with 18 bases in between. Germline loops: CDR1 MDHEN, CDR2 SYDVKM. The CDR3 totals 16 residues. The CDR3 loop is CASTQGGTGGTDTQYF. In nucleotides, the CDR3 is TGTGCCAGCACCCAGGGGGGGACGGGGGGCACAGATACGCAGTATTTT. Variable domain in full (rest from reference TRBV28 and TRBJ2-3): DVKVTQSSRYLVKRTGEKVFLECVQDMDHENMFWYRQDPGLGLRLIYFSYDVKMKEKGDIPEGYSVSREKKERFSLILESASTNQTSMYLCASTQGGTGGTDTQYFGPGTRLTVL.

The chain links TRBV28 to TRBJ1-5; D gene ambiguous. Germline loops: CDR1 MDHEN, CDR2 SYDVKM. This CDR3 contains 15 residues. V gave up 4 bases and J gave up 3 bases, with 13 bases separating them. The CDR3 DNA is TGTGCCAGCAGTTACCCGGTCAGACCCAATCAGCCCCAGCATTTT. Translated: CASSYPVRPNQPQHF. The whole variable domain, filled in from reference TRBV28 and TRBJ1-5, reads DVKVTQSSRYLVKRTGEKVFLECVQDMDHENMFWYRQDPGLGLRLIYFSYDVKMKEKGDIPEGYSVSREKKERFSLILESASTNQTSMYLCASSYPVRPNQPQHFGDGTRLSIL.

This clone was counted a single time. The chain is built from TRBV28 and TRBJ1-6; 7 bases line up with TRBD1. This CDR3 is built from 13 residues. Trimming took 5 bases from V and 12 from J; bases not matched to a gene: 7. The germline V gene has CDR1 MDHEN and CDR2 SYDVKM. This chain's CDR3 is CASSPQRQGPLHF. DNA for the CDR3: TGTGCCAGCAGTCCCCAAAGACAGGGACCCCTCCACTTT.

The chain is built from TRBV18 and TRBJ1-1, with D hard to call. V lost 6 bases and J 11 bases, leaving 16 bases between the germline ends. The CDR3 covers 12 residues. Germline V lookup: CDR1 KGHSH, CDR2 LQKENI. The CDR3, as DNA: TGTGCCAGCTCCTCCTCTGAGGTTGGGGCTTTCTTT. Its protein is CASSSSEVGAFF.

V is TRBV2 and J is TRBJ2-5; D is tentatively TRBD1 or TRBD2 (5 bases each). Germline assignment: CDR1 SNHLY and CDR2 FYNNEI. V lost 3 bases to trimming and J lost 5 bases, with 13 bases between them. The CDR3 is 14 residues long. Here the CDR3 DNA reads TGTGCCAGCAGTGAGGGGCTAGCTGGGGAGACCCAGTACTTC. It specifies CASSEGLAGETQYF.